The rows below give T cell receptor beta chains drawn from one sample of a study of cytomegalovirus exposure and HLA in healthy donors. Produced via immunoSEQ multiplex PCR; TCRdb's table is partial and in-frame only. The repertoire includes 150,000 to 200,000 clones, under 95% of them detected once, and around 3% sits in the top ten. Sequences were obtained from PBMCs. The receptor source for this set is a woman aged 18-29 years in good health and CMV-seropositive. The CDR3 runs from the conserved cysteine through the conserved F or W. Clone size is given for some rows only: seen once, a few or many times, or a class if the clone is expanded.

v_call clone_size cdr3_aa
TRBV18 . CASSPLDTVGELFF
TRBV5-4 . CASSELAGPSYEQYF
TRBV5-4 . CASSGRTGLQETQYF
TRBV15 once CATSRDPGSGNTIYF
TRBV2 . CASSRRHGSYQETQYF
TRBV6-5 . CASRDRAGGNQPQHF
TRBV27 few CASSQGGDTQYF
TRBV2 . CASSDVGGYTQYF
TRBV5-4 . CATSVRVSYNEQFF
TRBV5-5 . CASSLGQGGQPQHF
TRBV28 . CASSLSGSNTIYF
TRBV4-3 . CASSHLAGDFYEQYF
TRBV9 . CASSSKGGADNSPLHF
TRBV10-3 . CAISESRRETQYF
TRBV7-9 . CASSIMNTEAFF
TRBV11-2 . CASSLSFGSKQDNEQFF